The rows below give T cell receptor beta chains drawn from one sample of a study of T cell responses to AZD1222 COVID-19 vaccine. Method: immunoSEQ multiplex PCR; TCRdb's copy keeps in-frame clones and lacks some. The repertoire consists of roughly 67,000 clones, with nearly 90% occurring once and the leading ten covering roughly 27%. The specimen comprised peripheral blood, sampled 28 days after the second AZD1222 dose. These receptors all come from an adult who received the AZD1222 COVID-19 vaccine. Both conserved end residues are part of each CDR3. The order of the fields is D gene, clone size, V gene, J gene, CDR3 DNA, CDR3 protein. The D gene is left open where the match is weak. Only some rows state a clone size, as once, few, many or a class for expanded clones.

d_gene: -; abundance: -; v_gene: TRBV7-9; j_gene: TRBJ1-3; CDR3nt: TGTGCCAGCAGCTCGAGAATAGTCGACGGAAACACCATATATTTT; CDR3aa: CASSSRIVDGNTIYF
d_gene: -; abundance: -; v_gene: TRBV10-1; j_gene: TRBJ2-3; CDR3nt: TGCGCCAGCAGCAAAACCGGTCCTACTGATACGCAGTATTTT; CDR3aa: CASSKTGPTDTQYF
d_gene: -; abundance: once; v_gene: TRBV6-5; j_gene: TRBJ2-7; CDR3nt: TGTGCCAGCAGTTACGCGGGGGCCTCCTACGAGCAGTACTTC; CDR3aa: CASSYAGASYEQYF
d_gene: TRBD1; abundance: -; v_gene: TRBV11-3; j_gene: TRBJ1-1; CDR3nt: TGTGCCAGCAGCTTAGGGAACCAGGGGGCAGATACTGAAGCTTTCTTT; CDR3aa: CASSLGNQGADTEAFF
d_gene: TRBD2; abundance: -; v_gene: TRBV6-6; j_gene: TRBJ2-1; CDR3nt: TGTGCCAGCAGTTACCTAGCGGGAGGTGGAAATGAGCAGTTCTTC; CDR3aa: CASSYLAGGGNEQFF
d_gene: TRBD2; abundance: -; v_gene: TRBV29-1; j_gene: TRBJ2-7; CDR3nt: TGCAGCGTTGAAGATCCGGCGGGAGATTCCTACGAGCAGTACTTC; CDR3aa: CSVEDPAGDSYEQYF
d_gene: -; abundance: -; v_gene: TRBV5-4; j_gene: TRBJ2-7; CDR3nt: TGTGCCAGCAGCTTGGGGCAGGGGCGCGAGCAGTACTTC; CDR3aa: CASSLGQGREQYF
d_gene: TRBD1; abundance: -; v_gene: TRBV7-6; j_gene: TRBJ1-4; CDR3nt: TGTGCCAGCAGCTACCGGGACAGACAGACGGTGGATGAAAAACTGTTTTTT; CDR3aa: CASSYRDRQTVDEKLFF
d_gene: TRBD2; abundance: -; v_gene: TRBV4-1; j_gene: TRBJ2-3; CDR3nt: TGCGCCAGCAGTGGCGGGAGCTACACAGATACGCAGTATTTT; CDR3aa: CASSGGSYTDTQYF
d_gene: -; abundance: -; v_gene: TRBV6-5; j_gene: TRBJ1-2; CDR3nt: TGTGCCAGCACCGCCGCTGGACCAGCTAACTATGGCTACACCTTC; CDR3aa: CASTAAGPANYGYTF
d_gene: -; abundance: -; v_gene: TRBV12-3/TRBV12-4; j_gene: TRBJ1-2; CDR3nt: TGTGCCAGCACGAATTTTCCAGCGCGAGGGTACACCTTC; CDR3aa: CASTNFPARGYTF
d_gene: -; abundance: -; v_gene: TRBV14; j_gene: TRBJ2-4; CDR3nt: TGTGCCAGCAGCCAAGGCTCTTCACACACAAACATTCAGTACTTC; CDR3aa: CASSQGSSHTNIQYF
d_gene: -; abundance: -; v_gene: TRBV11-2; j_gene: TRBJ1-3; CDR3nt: TGTGCCAGCAGCTTAGCGGGGAATGGAAACACCATATATTTT; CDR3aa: CASSLAGNGNTIYF
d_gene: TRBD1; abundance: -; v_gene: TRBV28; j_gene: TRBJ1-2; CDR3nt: TGTGCCAGCAGTTTATGGGGGACAGAGGCTAACTATGGCTACACCTTC; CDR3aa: CASSLWGTEANYGYTF
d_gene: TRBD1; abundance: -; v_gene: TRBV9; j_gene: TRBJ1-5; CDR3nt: TGTGCCAGCAGTGGGACAGGGGGCGTGGGTCAGCCCCAGCATTTT; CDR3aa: CASSGTGGVGQPQHF
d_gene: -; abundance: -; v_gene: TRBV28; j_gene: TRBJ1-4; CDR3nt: TGTGCCAGCGCGGAAGCAGGGGATGAAAAACTGTTTTTT; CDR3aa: CASAEAGDEKLFF
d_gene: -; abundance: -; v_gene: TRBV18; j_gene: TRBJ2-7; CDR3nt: TGTGCCAGCTCACCAGGTTCCGACTACGAGCAGTACTTC; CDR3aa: CASSPGSDYEQYF
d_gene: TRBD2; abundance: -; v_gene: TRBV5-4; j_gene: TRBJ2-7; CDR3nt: TGTGCCAGCAGTGAGACTAGCGCCCCTTACGAGCAGTACTTC; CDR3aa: CASSETSAPYEQYF
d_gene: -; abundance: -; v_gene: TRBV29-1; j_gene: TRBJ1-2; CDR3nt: TGCAGCGTTTCCGAGCGGGGCTACACCTTC; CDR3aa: CSVSERGYTF
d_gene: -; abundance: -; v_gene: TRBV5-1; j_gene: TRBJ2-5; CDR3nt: TGCGCCAGCAGTGTATTACAGGTGGGGCAAGAGACCCAGTACTTC; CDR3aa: CASSVLQVGQETQYF
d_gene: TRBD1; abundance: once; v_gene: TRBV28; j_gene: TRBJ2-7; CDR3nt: TGTGCCAGCAGCCTATCCGGACAGGGCCCCTACGAGCAGTACTTC; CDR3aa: CASSLSGQGPYEQYF
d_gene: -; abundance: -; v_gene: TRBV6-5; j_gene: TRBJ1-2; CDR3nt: TGTGCCAGCAGACCTCAGGGAGTCTATGGCTACACCTTC; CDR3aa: CASRPQGVYGYTF
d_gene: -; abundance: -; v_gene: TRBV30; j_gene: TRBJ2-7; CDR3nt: TGTGCCTGGAGTGGAACGGGTCTCTCCTACGAGCAGTACTTC; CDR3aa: CAWSGTGLSYEQYF